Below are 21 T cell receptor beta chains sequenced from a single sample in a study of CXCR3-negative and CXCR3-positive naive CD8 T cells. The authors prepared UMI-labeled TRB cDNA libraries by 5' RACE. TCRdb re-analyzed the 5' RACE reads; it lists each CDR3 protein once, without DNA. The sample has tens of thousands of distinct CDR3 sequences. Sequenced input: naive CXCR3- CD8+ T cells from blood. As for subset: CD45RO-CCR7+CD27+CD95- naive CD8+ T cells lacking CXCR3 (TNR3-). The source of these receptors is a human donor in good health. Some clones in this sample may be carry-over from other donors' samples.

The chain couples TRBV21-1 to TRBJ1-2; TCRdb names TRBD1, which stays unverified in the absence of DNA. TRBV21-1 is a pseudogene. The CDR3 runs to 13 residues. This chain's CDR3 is CASSSTDVYGYTF.

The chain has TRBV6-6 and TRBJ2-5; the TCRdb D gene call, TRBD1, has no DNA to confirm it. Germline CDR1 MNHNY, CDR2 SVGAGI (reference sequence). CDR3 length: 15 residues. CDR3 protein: CASSYSLQGQETQYF.

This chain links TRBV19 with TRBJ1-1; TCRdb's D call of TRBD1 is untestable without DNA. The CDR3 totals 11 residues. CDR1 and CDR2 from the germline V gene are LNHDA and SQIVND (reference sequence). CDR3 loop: CATTGEAEAFF.

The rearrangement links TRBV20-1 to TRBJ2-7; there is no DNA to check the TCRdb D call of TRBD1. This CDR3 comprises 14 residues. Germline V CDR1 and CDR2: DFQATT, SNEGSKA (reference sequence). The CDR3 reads CSASPDRESYEQYF.

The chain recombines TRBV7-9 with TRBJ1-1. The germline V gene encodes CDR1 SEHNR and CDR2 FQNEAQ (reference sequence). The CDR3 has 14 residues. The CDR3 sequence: CASSASSLNTEAFF.

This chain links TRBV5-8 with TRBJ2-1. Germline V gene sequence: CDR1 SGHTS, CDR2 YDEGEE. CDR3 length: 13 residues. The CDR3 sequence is CASSLRRYNEQFF.

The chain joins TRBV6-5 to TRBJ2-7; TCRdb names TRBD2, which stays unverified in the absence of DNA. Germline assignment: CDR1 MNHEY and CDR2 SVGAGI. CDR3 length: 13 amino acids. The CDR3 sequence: CATRDLTGYEQYF.

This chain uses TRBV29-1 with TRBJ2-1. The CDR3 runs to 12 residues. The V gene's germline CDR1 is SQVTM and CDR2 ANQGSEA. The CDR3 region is CSVGSPYNEQFF.

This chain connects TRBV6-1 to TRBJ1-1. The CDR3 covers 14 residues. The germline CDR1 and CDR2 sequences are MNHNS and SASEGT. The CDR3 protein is CASSVITVNTEAFF.

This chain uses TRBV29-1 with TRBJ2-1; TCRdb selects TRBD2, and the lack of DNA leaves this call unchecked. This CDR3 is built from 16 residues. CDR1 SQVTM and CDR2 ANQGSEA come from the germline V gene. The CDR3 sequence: CSVESSGGATYNEQFF.

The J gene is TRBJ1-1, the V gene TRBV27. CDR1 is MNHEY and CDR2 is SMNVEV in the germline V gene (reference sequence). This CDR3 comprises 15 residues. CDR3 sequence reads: CASSILPPMNTEAFF.

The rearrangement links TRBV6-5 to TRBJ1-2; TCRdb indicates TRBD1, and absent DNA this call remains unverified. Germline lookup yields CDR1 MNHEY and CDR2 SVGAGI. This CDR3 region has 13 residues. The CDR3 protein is CASTPGLYYSYTF.

The CDR3 sequence: CASSQEGRSNQPQHF. V is TRBV3-1 and J is TRBJ1-5. Germline V gene data show CDR1 as LGHDT and CDR2 as YNNKEL (reference sequence). This CDR3 is 15 amino acids long. The variable domain in full, with the rest retrieved from reference TRBV3-1 and TRBJ1-5, is DTAVSQTPKYLVTQMGNDKSIKCEQNLGHDTMYWYKQDSKKFLKIMFSYNNKELIINETVPNRFSPKSPDKAHLNLHINSLELGDSAVYFCASSQEGRSNQPQHFGDGTRLSIL.

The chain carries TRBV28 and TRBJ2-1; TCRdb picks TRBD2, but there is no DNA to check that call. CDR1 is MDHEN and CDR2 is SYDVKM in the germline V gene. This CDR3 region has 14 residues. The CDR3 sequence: CASREGGRAGEQFF.

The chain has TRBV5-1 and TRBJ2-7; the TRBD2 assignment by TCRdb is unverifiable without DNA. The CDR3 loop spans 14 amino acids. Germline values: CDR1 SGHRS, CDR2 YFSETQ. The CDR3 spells CASSFSTSDYEQYF.

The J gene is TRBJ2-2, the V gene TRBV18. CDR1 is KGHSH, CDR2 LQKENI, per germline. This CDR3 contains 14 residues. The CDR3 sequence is CASSPLGNTGELFF. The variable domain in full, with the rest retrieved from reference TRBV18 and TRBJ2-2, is NAGVMQNPRHLVRRRGQEARLRCSPMKGHSHVYWYRQLPEEGLKFMVYLQKENIIDESGMPKERFSAEFPKEGPSILRIQQVVRGDSAAYFCASSPLGNTGELFFGEGSRLTVL.

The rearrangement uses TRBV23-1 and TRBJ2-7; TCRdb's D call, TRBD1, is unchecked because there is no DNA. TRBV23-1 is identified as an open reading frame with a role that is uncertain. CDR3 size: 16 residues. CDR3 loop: CASSHPWRQGVYEQYF.

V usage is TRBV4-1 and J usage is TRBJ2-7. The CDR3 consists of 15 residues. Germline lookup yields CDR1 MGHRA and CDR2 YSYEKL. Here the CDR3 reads CASSQDQAAGGEQYF.

The CDR3 spells CASSDGAYGYTF. The rearrangement uses TRBV7-9 and TRBJ1-2. Germline lookup yields CDR1 SEHNR and CDR2 FQNEAQ (reference sequence). The CDR3 has 12 amino acids.

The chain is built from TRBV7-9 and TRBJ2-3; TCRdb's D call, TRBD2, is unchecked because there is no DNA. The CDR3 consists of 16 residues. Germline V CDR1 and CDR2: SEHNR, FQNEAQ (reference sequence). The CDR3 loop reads CASSPQEGTGTDTQYF.

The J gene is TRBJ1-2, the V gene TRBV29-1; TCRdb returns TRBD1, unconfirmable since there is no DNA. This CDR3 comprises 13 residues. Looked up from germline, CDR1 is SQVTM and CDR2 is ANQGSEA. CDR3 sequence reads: CSVGQGANYGYTF.